Sequencing of this TCR beta chain was carried out in a study of T cells after yellow fever vaccination. They built TCR cDNA with 5'RACE template switching, a step that put in a universal primer site and UMIs. MiXCR, applied by TCRdb to the 5' RACE reads, yields one record per CDR3 protein. Altogether 200,000 to 300,000 distinct CDR3 sequences are present, over 10% being singletons, with the ten largest covering 0.45% to 0.65%. Whole-study findings and limits: The secondary response peaked faster, at day 5 versus 15, but was weaker.

The CDR3 is 15 amino acids. Trimming at V came to 5 bases and at J to 5 bases, leaving 6 bases not matched to a gene. This clonotype showed up just a few times. The target antigen is unknown. This chain connects TRBV12-3 or TRBV12-4 to TRBJ2-7, with TRBD2 matching over 13 bases. Sequencing used CD4+ T cells sorted from PBMCs, obtained 45 days after the yellow fever booster vaccination. The TCR comes from a man aged 30 to 45 who received the YFV17D yellow fever vaccine. The CDR3, as DNA: TGTGCCAGCAGTAAGGGACTAGCGGGAAACAACGAGCAGTACTTC. Translating gives CASSKGLAGNNEQYF.